This T cell receptor (beta chain) was captured in a study of spatial heterogeneity in lung cancer. The overall study: Detected beta-chain sequences consistently exceeded alpha-chain sequences.

TCRdb fed the 5' RACE reads into MiXCR, producing one record per CDR3 protein. This sample has around 120,000 distinct CDR3 sequences, with more than 10% found just once. CDR3 size: 15 residues. V was pared by 0 bases and J by 0 bases, with 6 bases between. The V gene's germline CDR1 is SGHRS and CDR2 YFSETQ. This clonotype was picked up a small number of times. Indicated time point: blood at routine non-recurrence follow-up after resection. Frozen PBMC, nontumor lung or tumor provided whole RNA, which was sequenced unsorted. Sequencing used PBMCs, obtained at follow-up. The receptor was isolated from a male donor with early-stage non-small cell lung cancer. The chain is built from TRBV5-1 and TRBJ2-2; D gene uncertain. The DNA of the CDR3 is TGCGCCAGCAGCTTGGCCGGGCCGAACACCGGGGAGCTGTTTTTT. Translation gives CASSLAGPNTGELFF.